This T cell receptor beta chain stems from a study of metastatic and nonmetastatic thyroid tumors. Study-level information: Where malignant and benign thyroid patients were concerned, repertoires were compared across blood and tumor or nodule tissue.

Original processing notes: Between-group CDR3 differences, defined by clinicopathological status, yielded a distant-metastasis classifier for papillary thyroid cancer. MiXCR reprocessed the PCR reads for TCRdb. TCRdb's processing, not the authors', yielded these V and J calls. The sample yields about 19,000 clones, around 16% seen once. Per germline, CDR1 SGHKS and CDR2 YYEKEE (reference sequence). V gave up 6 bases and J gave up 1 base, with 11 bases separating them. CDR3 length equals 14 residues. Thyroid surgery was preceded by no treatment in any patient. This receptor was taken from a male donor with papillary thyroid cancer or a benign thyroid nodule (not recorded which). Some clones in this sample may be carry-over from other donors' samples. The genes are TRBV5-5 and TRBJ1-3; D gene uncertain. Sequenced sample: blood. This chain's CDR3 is CASTQRGSGNTIYF. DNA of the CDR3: TGTGCCAGCACCCAACGGGGATCTGGAAACACCATATATTTT. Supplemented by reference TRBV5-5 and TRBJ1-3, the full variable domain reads DAGVTQSPTHLIKTRGQQVTLRCSPISGHKSVSWYQQVLGQGPQFIFQYYEKEERGRGNFPDRFSARQFPNYSSELNVNALLLGDSALYLCASTQRGSGNTIYFGEGSWLTVV.